This TCR beta chain appears in the sequencing data of a study of T cell responses to AZD1222 COVID-19 vaccine. Study context: Second-dose timings of about 4 or about 12 weeks were pooled. The study, taken as a whole, reports: The reported proportion of spike-specific TCRs targeting unmutated variant regions was nearly half. There were vaccine-associated CD4 TCRs across spike, dominant at 160-218 and 743-854.

The table came from immunoSEQ multiplex PCR; TCRdb's copy has only in-frame clones and leaves some out. Of around 120,000 clones listed, more than 85% are singletons. With respect to this clone: What it binds is unknown.

CDR1 SGHRS and CDR2 YFSETQ come from the germline V gene. The ends were cut back, 10 bases at V and 5 bases at J, with 17 bases in the middle. This CDR3 is 13 amino acids long. Sequenced here: peripheral blood, sampled on day 0 of AZD1222 vaccination. The TCR originated in an adult in good health. This sequence joins TRBV5-1 and TRBJ2-3, with D uncertain. CDR3 in DNA: TGCGCCTCTCGTTGGATAACGGGAGATACGCAGTATTTT. Protein sequence: CASRWITGDTQYF.